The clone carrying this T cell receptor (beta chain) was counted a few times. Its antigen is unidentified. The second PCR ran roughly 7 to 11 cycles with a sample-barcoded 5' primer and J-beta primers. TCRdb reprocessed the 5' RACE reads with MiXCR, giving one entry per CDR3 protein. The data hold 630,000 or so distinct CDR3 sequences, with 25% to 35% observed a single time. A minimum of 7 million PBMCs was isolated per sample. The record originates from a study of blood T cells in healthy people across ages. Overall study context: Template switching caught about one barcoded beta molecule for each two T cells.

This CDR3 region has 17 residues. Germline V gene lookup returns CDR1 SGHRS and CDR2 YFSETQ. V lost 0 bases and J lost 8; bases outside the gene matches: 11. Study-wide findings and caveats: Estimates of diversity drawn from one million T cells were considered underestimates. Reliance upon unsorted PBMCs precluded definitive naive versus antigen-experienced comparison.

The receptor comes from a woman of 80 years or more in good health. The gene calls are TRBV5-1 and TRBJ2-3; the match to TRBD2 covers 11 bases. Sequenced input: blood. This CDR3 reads CASSLELAGASWATQYF. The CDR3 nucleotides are TGCGCCAGCAGCTTGGAACTAGCGGGGGCCTCCTGGGCTACGCAGTATTTT.